These 29 T cell receptor beta chains share one sample of origin, sequenced in a study of T cell responses to AZD1222 COVID-19 vaccine. Assay: immunoSEQ multiplex PCR; the TCRdb copy retains only in-frame clones and omits some. Of roughly 120,000 clones listed, roughly 84% are singletons. The specimen was peripheral blood, collected on day 0 of AZD1222 vaccination. These receptors were obtained from an adult in good health.

The chain recombines TRBV13 with TRBJ2-7; 11 bases are shared with TRBD2. The CDR3 spans 17 residues. The V segment lost 2 bases and the J segment 3 bases; nucleotides outside the gene matches: 9. Germline V gene data show CDR1 as PRHDT and CDR2 as FYEKMQ (reference sequence). The CDR3 nucleotides read TGTGCCAGCAGCTTATACTTAGGTGGACTAGCGGGCTACGAGCAGTACTTC. Protein: CASSLYLGGLAGYEQYF.

The rearrangement uses TRBV28 and TRBJ1-6, with TRBD1 matching 8 bases. Germline values: CDR1 MDHEN, CDR2 SYDVKM. This CDR3 has 14 amino acids. Trimming at V came to 8 bases and at J to 11 bases, leaving 11 bases not matched to a gene. CDR3 loop: CASFPGTGGTPLHF. In DNA, the CDR3 is TGTGCCAGCTTTCCAGGGACAGGTGGAACACCCCTCCACTTT.

The rearrangement joins TRBV6-5 to TRBJ2-7, with 11 bases that match TRBD2. The V gene's germline CDR1 is MNHEY and CDR2 SVGAGI. V shed 11 bases and J 6 bases; nucleotides not matched to a gene: 12. The CDR3 spans 14 residues. The CDR3 bases are TGTGCCTTACATACTAGCGGGAGCGGGGGCGAGCAGTACTTC. Translating it yields CALHTSGSGGEQYF.

This clone has only one observation. The genes are TRBV19 and TRBJ2-5; 9 bases fit TRBD1. Germline lookup yields CDR1 LNHDA and CDR2 SQIVND (reference sequence). V shed 4 bases and J 5 bases; nucleotides not matched to a gene: 5. The CDR3 contains 14 residues. The CDR3 sequence: CASSTRDRVETQYF. The DNA for the CDR3 is TGTGCCAGTAGTACCCGGGACAGGGTTGAGACCCAGTACTTC.

The chain is built from TRBV28 and TRBJ2-2, with D possibly TRBD2 on 6 matching bases. V lost 2 bases to trimming and J lost 7 bases, with 14 bases between them. This CDR3 is 15 amino acids long. Germline V lookup: CDR1 MDHEN, CDR2 SYDVKM. The CDR3 DNA sequence: TGTGCCAGCAGTTTAGCGACTAGATCGGGCGGGGAGCTGTTTTTT. Translation: CASSLATRSGGELFF.

The V gene is TRBV21-1, the J gene TRBJ1-6; the table's D call TRBD1 went unverified against the DNA. TRBV21-1 is tagged as a pseudogene. The CDR3 is made up of 16 amino acids. The CDR3 DNA reads as TGTGCCAGCAGCACCCGCCGGGACAGGCGACGGTCACCCCTCCACTTT. As protein: CASSTRRDRRRSPLHF.

The genes are TRBV19 and TRBJ2-3, with 7 bases fitting TRBD2. Germline V lookup: CDR1 LNHDA, CDR2 SQIVND (reference sequence). With 7 bases clipped from V and 5 bases from J, the junction kept 12 bases outside the gene matches. This CDR3 spans 15 amino acids. The CDR3 loop reads CASTISEASGDTQYF. The CDR3 DNA sequence: TGTGCCAGTACCATTAGCGAGGCTAGCGGAGATACGCAGTATTTT.

The chain is built from TRBV12-3 or TRBV12-4 and TRBJ1-2; 7 bases line up with TRBD1. V shed 5 bases and J 8 bases; nucleotides not matched to a gene: 8. This CDR3 region has 13 residues. The CDR3 DNA follows: TGTGCCAGCAGTCCCCGAGGGGGCTTGGGCTACACCTTC. It translates to CASSPRGGLGYTF.

The rearrangement links TRBV20-1 to TRBJ2-1; TRBD2 might be the D (6 bases). Between the trimmed V and J ends, which lost 5 bases and 9 bases, there was a span of 11 bases. Germline CDR1 DFQATT, CDR2 SNEGSKA (reference sequence). The CDR3 length is 11 residues. This CDR3 reads CSAAVGGEQFF. CDR3 sequence (DNA): TGCAGTGCTGCTGTGGGAGGTGAGCAGTTCTTC.

This clone turned up a few times. CDR3 amino acids: CASSDYRRRNYGYTF. The DNA of the CDR3 is TGTGCCAGCAGTGATTATCGGAGAAGGAACTATGGCTACACCTTC. The chain combines TRBV2 with TRBJ1-2, with D uncertain. Trimming cost V 3 bases and J 2 bases, with 13 bases left between them. CDR1 and CDR2 (germline): SNHLY, FYNNEI. The CDR3 has 15 residues. Combining the CDR3 with reference TRBV2 and TRBJ1-2 gives the whole variable domain EPEVTQTPSHQVTQMGQEVILRCVPISNHLYFYWYRQILGQKVEFLVSFYNNEISEKSEIFDDQFSVERPDGSNFTLKIRSTKLEDSAMYFCASSDYRRRNYGYTFGSGTRLTVV.

This clone was seen a few times. The rearrangement links TRBV27 to TRBJ2-7, with 9 bases matching TRBD2. This CDR3 spans 14 amino acids. CDR1 MNHEY and CDR2 SMNVEV come from the germline V gene (reference sequence). V was pared by 3 bases and J by 4 bases, with 4 bases of the junction left unmatched. CDR3 in amino acids: CASSFRLAAYEQYF. The CDR3 bases are TGTGCCAGCAGTTTTAGACTAGCGGCGTACGAGCAGTACTTC.

Only one count was recorded for this clone. The J gene is TRBJ1-1, the V gene TRBV28; D perhaps matches TRBD1 (5 bases). Germline values: CDR1 MDHEN, CDR2 SYDVKM. The CDR3 sequence is 15 residues long. V was pared by 5 bases and J by 2 bases, with 15 bases between. DNA of the CDR3: TGTGCCAGCAGTCAAGGGACCGCGGGAAACACTGAAGCTTTCTTT. This gives the protein CASSQGTAGNTEAFF.

The V and J genes are TRBV15 and TRBJ1-1; no reliable D call. The CDR3 contains 15 residues. Germline values: CDR1 LNHNV, CDR2 YYDKDF (reference sequence). With 0 bases removed from V and 1 base from J, the gap between germline ends came to 9 bases. CDR3: CATSRDREGNTEAFF. In DNA form, the CDR3 reads TGTGCCACCAGCAGAGATCGTGAGGGGAACACTGAAGCTTTCTTT.

The chain is built from TRBV11-3 and TRBJ1-2; the D is unclear. The CDR3 covers 13 residues. V was pared by 5 bases and J by 4 bases, with 11 bases between. Germline loops: CDR1 SGHNT, CDR2 YENEEA. The CDR3 sequence: CASSATGSYGYTF. CDR3 nucleotide sequence: TGTGCCAGCAGCGCCACCGGCAGCTATGGCTACACCTTC.

For this clone: At one end, the junction sequence differs from germline, possibly due to a read error. The genes are TRBV7-7 and TRBJ2-5; TRBD1 might be the D (5 bases). Germline CDR1 SSHAT, CDR2 FNYEAQ (reference sequence). The CDR3 contains 15 residues. CDR3 coding DNA: TGTGCTAGCAGCACAGGCGGAGCCCTTGAAGAGACCCAGTACTTC. Translating gives CASSTGGALEETQYF.

In DNA form, the CDR3 reads TGTGCCAGCAGCTTACGGGGGACTGAAGCTTTCTTT. Translation: CASSLRGTEAFF. This chain uses TRBV7-8 with TRBJ1-1, with D perhaps matching TRBD1 (5 bases). This CDR3 is 12 amino acids long. V gave up 2 bases and J gave up 5 bases, with 6 bases separating them. Germline V gives CDR1 SGHVS, CDR2 FQNEAQ.

This clone was seen only once. V and J are TRBV19 and TRBJ2-7, with D possibly being TRBD1 or TRBD2 (5 bases each). Trimming removed 11 bases from V and 4 bases from J, with 18 bases in between. Germline V gene lookup returns CDR1 LNHDA and CDR2 SQIVND (reference sequence). The CDR3 consists of 13 residues. As DNA, the CDR3 is TGTGCCCCTGAGGGGACGAGTCGTTACGAGCAGTACTTC. Translated, it gives CAPEGTSRYEQYF.

This chain links TRBV7-2 with TRBJ1-2; 7 nucleotides line up with TRBD1. CDR1 SGHTA and CDR2 FQGNSA come from the germline V gene. V lost 5 bases, J lost 4 bases, and 7 bases stayed unmatched. The CDR3 loop spans 14 amino acids. CDR3 in amino acids: CASSAIQGPYGYTF. The CDR3 coding sequence is TGTGCCAGCAGCGCCATACAGGGGCCCTATGGCTACACCTTC.

This chain joins TRBV6-4 and TRBJ2-6; 11 nucleotides align to TRBD2. CDR3 size: 17 residues. Germline V gives CDR1 MRHNA, CDR2 SNTAGT. Losses at the gene ends were 2 bases for V and 0 bases for J; bases not matched to a gene: 0. The CDR3 region has the DNA TGTGCCAGCAGTGACGGGACTAGCGGCTCTGGGGCCAACGTCCTGACTTTC. It is translated as CASSDGTSGSGANVLTF.

This clone was picked up one time. J is TRBJ2-3 and V is TRBV7-8, with 7 nucleotides matching TRBD2. This CDR3 is 15 amino acids long. Germline V gene lookup returns CDR1 SGHVS and CDR2 FQNEAQ. The V and J ends lost 4 bases and 0 bases, in that order; junction bases with no gene match: 4. The CDR3 region has the DNA TGTGCCAGCAGCTCAACTAGCGATAGCACAGATACGCAGTATTTT. Translating it yields CASSSTSDSTDTQYF.

A few counts support this clone. The rearrangement links TRBV6-5 to TRBJ2-7, with 7 positions matching TRBD1. Germline V CDR1 and CDR2: MNHEY, SVGAGI. This CDR3 spans 16 amino acids. V lost 0 bases to trimming and J lost 2 bases; unmatched junction nucleotides: 7. This chain's CDR3 is CASSYSKGTATYEQYF. The CDR3 DNA follows: TGTGCCAGCAGTTACTCGAAAGGGACAGCCACCTACGAGCAGTACTTC.

The V call is TRBV7-6, the J call TRBJ1-4; TRBD1 might be the D (5 bases). There are 17 residues in the CDR3. Germline V lookup: CDR1 SGHVS, CDR2 FNYEAQ. The V end was cut by 1 base, the J end by 5 bases, with 17 bases between. The DNA for the CDR3 is TGTGCCAGCAGCTTAGGACGGATGAGGGGACTAAATGAAAAACTGTTTTTT. Its translation: CASSLGRMRGLNEKLFF.

The CDR3 nucleotides are TGCGCCAGCAGCTTGTTTAGCACTAGAACCGGGGAGCTGTTTTTT. It translates to CASSLFSTRTGELFF. The chain recombines TRBV5-1 with TRBJ2-2, with TRBD2 as a possible D gene (5 bases). The V and J ends lost 1 base and 5 bases respectively, with 12 bases between them. This CDR3 has 15 amino acids. In germline, CDR1 is SGHRS, CDR2 YFSETQ.

The chain uses TRBV9 and TRBJ2-3; perhaps TRBD1 as D (6 bases). Germline V gene lookup returns CDR1 SGDLS and CDR2 YYNGEE. The CDR3 runs to 15 residues. The V end lost 4 bases, the J end lost 2 bases, and 14 bases lay between the germline ends. The CDR3 DNA sequence: TGTGCCAGCAGCATACAGGGTTTGGACACAGATACGCAGTATTTT. Protein: CASSIQGLDTDTQYF.

V and J are TRBV30 and TRBJ1-1; D is possibly TRBD1 (6 bases). The germline V and J ends were trimmed by 5 bases and 1 base, with 11 bases remaining between them. Germline CDR1 reads GTSNPN; CDR2 reads SVGIG (reference sequence). The CDR3 runs to 13 residues. Written as DNA, the CDR3 is TGTGCCTGGTCTGGACAGCAGAACACTGAAGCTTTCTTT. Translating gives CAWSGQQNTEAFF.

V gene TRBV6-5 combines with J gene TRBJ1-6; D remains ambiguous. This CDR3 contains 14 residues. Germline loops: CDR1 MNHEY, CDR2 SVGAGI. Between the trimmed V and J ends, which lost 5 bases and 5 bases, there was a span of 10 bases. DNA of the CDR3: TGTGCCAGCAGTACAGCATACAATAATTCACCCCTCCACTTT. Translated, it gives CASSTAYNNSPLHF.

The chain joins TRBV20-1 to TRBJ1-3; no clear D gene. This CDR3 has 13 residues. CDR1 is DFQATT, CDR2 SNEGSKA, per germline (reference sequence). Trimming took 3 bases from V and 7 from J, leaving 13 bases between them. This CDR3 reads CSASTRVENTIYF. The CDR3 DNA reads TGCAGTGCTAGTACACGGGTTGAGAACACCATATATTTT.

This chain uses TRBV5-1 with TRBJ1-1, with D hard to call. The CDR3 is made up of 8 amino acids. CDR1 is SGHRS and CDR2 is YFSETQ in the germline V gene. V was pared by 8 bases and J by 6 bases, with 2 bases between. The CDR3 DNA reads as TGCGCCAGTCCTGAAGCTTTCTTT. Its translation: CASPEAFF. Combining the CDR3 with reference TRBV5-1 and TRBJ1-1 gives the whole variable domain KAGVTQTPRYLIKTRGQQVTLSCSPISGHRSVSWYQQTPGQGLQFLFEYFSETQRNKGNFPGRFSGRQFSNSRSEMNVSTLELGDSALYLCASPEAFFGQGTRLTVV.

This chain connects TRBV28 to TRBJ1-2; weak D call: TRBD1 (5 bases). Germline lookup yields CDR1 MDHEN and CDR2 SYDVKM. V was trimmed by 6 bases and J by 4 bases, leaving 12 bases between them. The CDR3 spans 13 residues. This CDR3 is CASSYTGLYGYTF. The CDR3 nucleotides read TGTGCCAGCAGCTATACAGGTCTCTATGGCTACACCTTC.